The T cell receptor beta chain under discussion was sequenced for a study of T cells after posttransplantation cyclophosphamide (TCRdb year 2016). Study-wide context: T cell repertoire reconstitution was tracked by TRB sequencing after myeloablative bone marrow transplantation in which posttransplantation cyclophosphamide was used as GVHD prophylaxis. Antigen receptor sequencing covered samples from 30 to 45 PTCy-treated patients and fewer than 20 of their related bone marrow donors. Blood from all 35 or so PTCy patients with 1-year posttransplant specimens was subjected to TRB sequencing. In 3 patients, TRB sequencing was also performed on up to about 3 more blood samples taken 2 to 5.2 years after transplant, and in a handful of patients, pretransplant blood was also TRB-sequenced. TRA and TRB clonality were tightly correlated in about ten samples, so subsequent TCR analyses focused on TRB only. Public TRB sequences were checked against a database of over 3,500 sequences associated with responses to pathogens, tumor antigens, self-antigens and alloantigens.

Findings and caveats that apply to the study as a whole: Donor-recipient similarity was low at 1-2 months but increased during the first year, and donor CD8+ memory clones often dominated later blood repertoires. Across the roughly 48 patients, TRB clonality was highly associated with recipient CMV seropositivity and CMV reactivation, and diversity with PTCy was similar to that in the CNI/methotrexate controls. The TRB repertoires of T cells infiltrating skin or the GI tract showed only limited overlap with the TRB repertoires found in blood.

Worth noting for this clone: Its antigen specificity is not known. There are no base qualities to consult, and no much larger clone falls within one base.

Looking up the germline V gene yields CDR1 SNHLY and CDR2 FYNNEI. At the junction V is shortened by 1 base and J by 4 bases, with 10 bases in between. The CDR3 measures 14 amino acids from cysteine to phenylalanine. Just CDR3 DNA is preserved here, 42 bases in frame from base 1. Sample treatment or condition, as interpreted from the label and publication: high-dose cyclophosphamide on days +3 and +4 as single-agent GVHD prophylaxis. PTCy patients received busulfan and fludarabine conditioning, a related or unrelated marrow graft, and cyclophosphamide on days +3 and +4. PTCy-treated patients were drawn from a prospective multi-institutional clinical trial. Mononuclear cells from peripheral blood and bone marrow were separated by Ficoll-Hypaque density centrifugation and then cryopreserved. TRB sequencing was run on genomic DNA with either the immunoSEQ assay at survey resolution or the hsTCRB kit. Per the authors' processing: The immunoSEQ software was used for initial read processing, and the LymphoSeq R package was used for repertoire analyses. Clonality was computed as 1 minus normalized Shannon entropy; Gini coefficient was also calculated for each TRB dataset. Phenotypes of unsorted samples were inferred by mapping TRB sequences from sorted subsets of the recipient or donor onto the same recipient's unsorted samples. TCRdb's version of the immuneACCESS table is confined to in-frame rearrangements and falls short of the full clone set. An unresolved V gene accounts for under half of the shortfall where checked; the remainder is of unknown origin. The D gene and trimming were derived from the DNA, and the V and J assignments and clone size from that table. This sample lists roughly 42,000 clones; 90% were detected once. In total, the top ten clones hold 2.5% of the sample.

Sample: PBMCs, taken about 64 days after allogeneic stem cell transplant with posttransplant cyclophosphamide. This TCR derives from a male patient aged 55-69 years who received an allogeneic stem cell transplant from a related donor and was CMV-positive. Following transplantation, T cells from the graft donor may be among those present. Here the chain combines TRBV2 and TRBJ2-5, and possibly TRBD2, on 5 matching bases. Here is the DNA: TGTGCCAGCAGTGAAGAAATAGCGTCAGAGACCCAGTACTTC. This yields the protein CASSEEIASETQYF. Supplemented by the reference TRBV2 and TRBJ2-5 proteins around the CDR3, the complete variable domain is EPEVTQTPSHQVTQMGQEVILRCVPISNHLYFYWYRQILGQKVEFLVSFYNNEISEKSEIFDDQFSVERPDGSNFTLKIRSTKLEDSAMYFCASSEEIASETQYFGPGTRLLVL.